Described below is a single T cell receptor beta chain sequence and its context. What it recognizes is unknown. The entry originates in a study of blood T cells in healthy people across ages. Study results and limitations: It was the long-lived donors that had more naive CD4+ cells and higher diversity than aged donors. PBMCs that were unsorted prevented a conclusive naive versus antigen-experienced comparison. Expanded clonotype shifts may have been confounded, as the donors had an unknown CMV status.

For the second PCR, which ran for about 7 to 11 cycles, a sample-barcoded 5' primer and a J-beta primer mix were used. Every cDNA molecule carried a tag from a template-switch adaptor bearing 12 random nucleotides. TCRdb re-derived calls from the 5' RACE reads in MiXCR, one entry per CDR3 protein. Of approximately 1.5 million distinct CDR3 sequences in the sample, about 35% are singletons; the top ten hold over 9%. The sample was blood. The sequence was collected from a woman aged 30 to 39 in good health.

As DNA, the CDR3 is TGCAGTGCAACTACAGGCAACTCCTACAATGAGCAGTTCTTC. Residues: CSATTGNSYNEQFF. The chain carries TRBV20-1 and TRBJ2-1, with a weak D call TRBD1 (5 bases). Between the trimmed V and J ends, which lost 6 bases and 0 bases, there was a span of 12 bases. Per the germline V gene, CDR1 is DFQATT and CDR2 is SNEGSKA (reference sequence). CDR3 length: 14 amino acids.